This TCR beta chain was retrieved from a study of vaccination and CD4 T cells after COVID-19. The overall study: Post-vaccination samples were procured at a median of approximately 72 days following dose two (range 14 to 241). Overlapping peptides of the spike proteins of SARS-CoV-2, HCoV-NL63, HCoV-OC43 and HCoV-229E were used for cell stimulation.

CDR3 length: 17 residues. V was cut by 0 bases and J by 2 bases, with 14 bases left in between. The treatment was: roughly 10-day PBMC culture with coronavirus spike peptide pools or control peptides (ViraFEST assay). PBMCs, plated at roughly 2 million per well, were grown in the presence of 9.5 to 10 IU/ml IL-2 and roughly 9.5 ug/ml peptide pools. Cultured CD4+ T-cell DNA underwent Oncomine TCR Beta short-read sequencing. Someone extracted genomic DNA from cultured CD4+ T cells. TCRdb used MiXCR to reprocess the PCR reads, holding one entry per CDR3 protein. The sample holds approximately 15,000 distinct CDR3 sequences, 50% to 60% seen once. Worth noting for this clonotype: Its cognate antigen is unknown.

The TCR originated in a human donor who had recovered from COVID-19. The chain combines TRBV23-1 with TRBJ2-1; D unresolved. TRBV23-1 is placed among ORFs of uncertain function. What was sequenced was CD4+ T cells from blood, cultured in vitro. In DNA, the CDR3 is TGCGCCAGCAGTCAATCGTATCAGAGGCCGCCCTACAATGAGCAGTTCTTC. Translation gives CASSQSYQRPPYNEQFF.